The clone carrying this TCR beta chain was seen many times. Its specificity is unknown. The data were taken from a study of neurological immune-mediated disorders. Study information: Within the group of 34 multiple sclerosis patients, some 30 were relapsing-remitting, while 3 were secondary progressive. Points from the study as a whole: Private repertoires in all groups were suggested, as expanded clones shared no CDR3 amino acid sequences across subjects.

A total of 2 million PBMCs stored at -80 degrees C provided the unsorted libraries. Template-switch 5'RACE cDNA synthesis added a 10-nucleotide unique molecular identifier. TCRdb redid the calling of the 5' RACE reads with MiXCR, one entry per CDR3 protein. The sample holds about 70,000 distinct CDR3 sequences; around 5% are singletons and the top ten take about 6%. V lost 5 bases to trimming and J lost 4 bases; unmatched junction nucleotides: 7. The CDR3 sequence is 15 residues long. Germline CDR1 is SGHTA and CDR2 is FQGNSA. The sequenced sample was PBMCs. The TCR comes from a human donor with multiple sclerosis. The donor label of this sample is uncertain. This sequence joins TRBV7-2 and TRBJ2-3, with 9 positions matching TRBD2. In nucleotides, the CDR3 is TGTGCCAGCAGCCAAGGCGGGGGGGACTCAGATACGCAGTATTTT. It specifies CASSQGGGDSDTQYF. Variable domain in full (rest from reference TRBV7-2 and TRBJ2-3): GAGVSQSPSNKVTEKGKDVELRCDPISGHTALYWYRQSLGQGLEFLIYFQGNSAPDKSGLPSDRFSAERTGGSVSTLTIQRTQQEDSAVYLCASSQGGGDSDTQYFGPGTRLTVL.